Listed below are T cell receptor beta chains from one sample, sequenced in a study of T cell clonotyping in hematopoietic cell transplantation. Profiling relied on immunoSEQ multiplex PCR, and the TCRdb table lists in-frame clones only, not all of them. This table holds some 5,600 clones, around 86% found once. The material was peripheral blood mononuclear cells, obtained 100 days after allogeneic stem cell transplant. These receptors originate from a male patient in his thirties or forties who had an allogeneic stem cell transplant from an unrelated donor, so the T cells may come from the graft donor. Some clones in this sample may be carry-over from other donors' samples. CDR3s leave out the opening cysteine and the closing phenylalanine or tryptophan. The order of the fields is V gene, J gene, CDR3 protein.

TRBV19	TRBJ1-6	GAGHSPLH
TRBV10-3	TRBJ2-7	AILKGGEKAYEQY
TRBV4-3	TRBJ2-2	ASSLGTGELF
TRBV28	TRBJ1-2	ASSSGQGDGYT
TRBV7-6	TRBJ1-1	ASSLGGGPTEAF
TRBV27	TRBJ1-1	ASESRGTNTEAF
TRBV19	TRBJ2-3	ASSLRLSTDTQY
TRBV19	TRBJ2-7	ASSIFSVGAGRVSEQY
TRBV6-6	TRBJ1-1	ASSTTVMNTEAF
TRBV30	TRBJ1-1	AWSVRRGAEAF
TRBV18	TRBJ1-6	ASSPPGGPDNSPLH
TRBV20-1	TRBJ1-1	SVRENTEAF
TRBV28	TRBJ2-1	ASSLPDIRLNEQF
TRBV6-6	TRBJ1-5	ASSYSNPQPQH
TRBV7-9	TRBJ1-5	ASSSGGADWQPQH
TRBV6-5	TRBJ2-7	ASSGQGTAYEQY
TRBV7-9	TRBJ2-5	ASSLPALETQY
TRBV5-1	TRBJ2-7	ASRSGSYFYEQY
TRBV7-3	TRBJ1-1	ASSLIGQLNTEAF
TRBV9	TRBJ2-1	ASSGLGTTTYNEQF
TRBV6-4	TRBJ1-1	ASSDTGTANTEAF
TRBV10-3	TRBJ1-2	AISDPTISRDREHWNYGYT
TRBV29-1	TRBJ2-1	SALLWMAPYNEQF
TRBV30	TRBJ1-2	AWISGDRGPNT
TRBV6-1	TRBJ1-1	ASSEVGGGMNTEAF
TRBV7-2	TRBJ1-3	ASAPQGAGGNTIY
TRBV4-1	TRBJ2-7	ASSQDRGPPPYEQY
TRBV2	TRBJ2-1	ASKQTSGGHTRRRDEQF
TRBV7-2	TRBJ1-2	ASSGATGRSYT
TRBV19	TRBJ2-7	ASTGTVPFEQY
TRBV4-3	TRBJ2-6	ASSHGRYSGANVLT
TRBV7-2	TRBJ1-5	ASSGRAGGNQPQH
TRBV29-1	TRBJ2-1	SPRRYNEQF
TRBV9	TRBJ2-1	ASSVVGSAREQF
TRBV27	TRBJ2-7	ASRPGSSAYEQY
TRBV7-8	TRBJ1-1	ASSPRPGQGEAF
TRBV29-1	TRBJ1-1	SVGGDRVGF